The 19 T cell receptor beta chains listed next were all sequenced from one sample in a study of CD8 T cells in Susac syndrome. After extraction with the RNeasy kit, roughly 0.5 to 1 ug of the RNA was reverse transcribed using random hexamers. One entry per CDR3 protein results from TCRdb running MiXCR on the immunoSEQ multiplex PCR reads. The sample holds roughly 180,000 distinct CDR3 sequences; roughly 92% are singletons and the top ten take roughly 0.1%. The source material was CD4+ T cells from PBMCs. The receptors were gathered from a human donor with multiple sclerosis.

V gene TRBV18 combines with J gene TRBJ1-2; 7 bases align to TRBD1. V dropped 3 bases and J dropped 4; count of bases not matched to a gene: 5. CDR1 is KGHSH and CDR2 is LQKENI in the germline V gene. This CDR3 spans 14 amino acids. This CDR3 reads CASSPQGQPYGYTF. The CDR3 nucleotides are TGTGCCAGCTCACCGCAGGGACAGCCCTATGGCTACACCTTC.

The genes are TRBV9 and TRBJ1-2; no firm D call. Deletions cut 4 bases from V and 9 bases from J, with 13 bases between. CDR3 size: 12 residues. Germline values: CDR1 SGDLS, CDR2 YYNGEE. In nucleotides, the CDR3 is TGTGCCAGCAGCCCCCAGTTTGGGAGCTACACCTTC. Encoded protein: CASSPQFGSYTF.

The genes are TRBV18 and TRBJ2-3; no reliable D call. The germline V gene has CDR1 KGHSH and CDR2 LQKENI. The V and J ends lost 2 bases and 4 bases respectively, with 10 bases between them. The CDR3 totals 14 residues. This CDR3 is CASSPTSVADTQYF. The CDR3 DNA reads as TGTGCCAGCTCACCAACGAGTGTGGCAGATACGCAGTATTTT.

This rearrangement joins TRBV6-6 to TRBJ1-1; TRBD1 is a possible D gene (6 bases). V was pared by 6 bases and J by 7 bases, with 15 bases between. Germline V gene data show CDR1 as MNHNY and CDR2 as SVGAGI (reference sequence). The CDR3 consists of 13 residues. The CDR3 protein is CASSEGQGSEAFF. In DNA form, the CDR3 reads TGTGCCAGCAGCGAGGGGCAGGGGAGTGAAGCTTTCTTT.

The chain is built from TRBV10-2 and TRBJ1-1; 7 positions match TRBD1. The CDR3 is made up of 13 amino acids. The germline CDR1 and CDR2 sequences are WSHSY and SAAADI. V gave up 2 bases and J gave up 3 bases; unmatched junction bases: 0. The CDR3 here is CASSEDRDTEAFF. CDR3 nucleotide sequence: TGCGCCAGCAGTGAGGACAGGGACACTGAAGCTTTCTTT.

This clonotype has just one count. The rearrangement links TRBV28 to TRBJ2-1; 12 nucleotides align to TRBD1. Losses at the gene ends were 2 bases for V and 8 bases for J; bases not matched to a gene: 7. CDR3 length: 16 amino acids. CDR1 and CDR2 from the germline V gene are MDHEN and SYDVKM. CDR3 nucleotides: TGTGCCAGCAGTTTAGGGGGACAGGGGGCGACGGATGAGCAGTTCTTC. Translated: CASSLGGQGATDEQFF.

This chain links TRBV28 with TRBJ1-3; TRBD1 matches at 8 bases. This CDR3 comprises 14 residues. Germline V gene lookup returns CDR1 MDHEN and CDR2 SYDVKM. The V and J ends lost 5 bases and 3 bases, in that order; junction bases with no gene match: 3. Written as DNA, the CDR3 is TGTGCCAGCAGTATACAGGGGGTTGGAAACACCATATATTTT. Its protein product is CASSIQGVGNTIYF.

This chain connects TRBV6-5 to TRBJ1-2; the D is unclear. There are 15 residues in the CDR3. The germline V and J ends were trimmed by 0 bases and 0 bases, with 8 bases remaining between them. Germline loops: CDR1 MNHEY, CDR2 SVGAGI. The CDR3 loop is CASSYSWNTNYGYTF. The DNA for the CDR3 is TGTGCCAGCAGTTACTCTTGGAATACTAACTATGGCTACACCTTC.

The chain links TRBV5-4 to TRBJ2-1; 8 bases map to TRBD2. The CDR3 runs 16 residues. V gave up 4 bases and J gave up 6 bases; unmatched junction bases: 12. Germline CDR1 reads SGHNT; CDR2 reads YYREEE (reference sequence). In DNA form, the CDR3 reads TGTGCCAGCAGCCAGGCCCGGGGAAGCGGGAGCAATGAGCAGTTCTTC. Amino acids: CASSQARGSGSNEQFF.

In DNA, the CDR3 is TGTGCCAGCTCACCAGACTCGGGATTTTCCTACAATGAGCAGTTCTTC. It is translated as CASSPDSGFSYNEQFF. The chain uses TRBV18 and TRBJ2-1, with D tentatively TRBD2 (5 bases). The V and J ends lost 2 bases and 1 base respectively, with 12 bases between them. Germline loops: CDR1 KGHSH, CDR2 LQKENI. This CDR3 is built from 16 residues. The complete variable domain, with remaining parts taken from reference TRBV18 and TRBJ2-1, reads NAGVMQNPRHLVRRRGQEARLRCSPMKGHSHVYWYRQLPEEGLKFMVYLQKENIIDESGMPKERFSAEFPKEGPSILRIQQVVRGDSAAYFCASSPDSGFSYNEQFFGPGTRLTVL.

The V and J genes are TRBV7-9 and TRBJ1-2; D gene uncertain. This CDR3 comprises 12 residues. V dropped 5 bases and J dropped 7 bases, with 11 bases sitting between them. The germline gives CDR1 SEHNR, CDR2 FQNEAQ (reference sequence). The CDR3 DNA reads as TGTGCCAGCAGCCAGGTGGAGTCTGGCTACACCTTC. Its protein product is CASSQVESGYTF.

The chain links TRBV20-1 to TRBJ1-5, with TRBD1 identical over 7 bases. Unmatched junction bases numbered 5, after V lost 6 bases and J lost 6 bases. This CDR3 region has 12 residues. Germline CDR1 DFQATT, CDR2 SNEGSKA (reference sequence). The CDR3 region is CSAIQGTQPQHF. The CDR3, as DNA: TGCAGTGCAATACAGGGGACTCAGCCCCAGCATTTT.

The chain combines TRBV6-1 with TRBJ2-2; 12 nucleotides match TRBD1. Looked up from germline, CDR1 is MNHNS and CDR2 is SASEGT. Germline trimming cut 10 bases from V and 5 bases from J; bases unmatched to any gene: 5. This CDR3 spans 14 amino acids. This CDR3 reads CATRDRGQTGELFF. In DNA, the CDR3 is TGTGCCACGAGGGACAGGGGGCAAACCGGGGAGCTGTTTTTT.

The chain joins TRBV20-1 to TRBJ2-7; D unclear. Per germline, CDR1 DFQATT and CDR2 SNEGSKA (reference sequence). The germline V and J ends were trimmed by 0 bases and 3 bases, with 9 bases remaining between them. This CDR3 has 13 residues. The CDR3 bases are TGCAGTGCTAGAGAGCGACTTAGCTACGAGCAGTACTTC. This gives the protein CSARERLSYEQYF.

The rearrangement links TRBV4-2 to TRBJ2-1, with 11 bases fitting TRBD2. V lost 3 bases to trimming and J lost 6 bases; unmatched junction nucleotides: 4. Germline V gene data show CDR1 as LGHNA and CDR2 as YNFKEQ. There are 15 residues in the CDR3. This chain's CDR3 is CASSQDSGGANEQFF. The CDR3 bases are TGTGCCAGCAGCCAGGATAGCGGGGGGGCCAATGAGCAGTTCTTC.

This clonotype was recorded a few times. V and J are TRBV5-1 and TRBJ2-5; the match to TRBD2 covers 10 bases. V shed 0 bases, J shed 3 bases, and the junction held 2 bases outside the gene matches. Germline V gene sequence: CDR1 SGHRS, CDR2 YFSETQ. CDR3 size: 15 residues. Here the CDR3 reads CASSLGTSGEETQYF. As DNA, the CDR3 is TGCGCCAGCAGCTTGGGAACTAGCGGGGAAGAGACCCAGTACTTC. The variable domain in full, with the rest retrieved from reference TRBV5-1 and TRBJ2-5, is KAGVTQTPRYLIKTRGQQVTLSCSPISGHRSVSWYQQTPGQGLQFLFEYFSETQRNKGNFPGRFSGRQFSNSRSEMNVSTLELGDSALYLCASSLGTSGEETQYFGPGTRLLVL.

The J gene is TRBJ2-7, the V gene TRBV2; D unclear. In germline, CDR1 is SNHLY, CDR2 FYNNEI. The CDR3 is made up of 16 amino acids. V was clipped by 3 bases and J by 0 bases, with 15 bases between them. The CDR3 coding sequence is TGTGCCAGCAGTGATAATATGGCGGTCAGCTCCTACGAGCAGTACTTC. This translates into CASSDNMAVSSYEQYF.

This clonotype was observed a single time. The chain joins TRBV7-9 to TRBJ1-6, with D unclear. The CDR3 runs to 16 residues. Trimming pared 5 bases from V and 10 bases from J, leaving 21 bases between. Looked up from germline, CDR1 is SEHNR and CDR2 is FQNEAQ (reference sequence). CDR3 DNA: TGTGCCAGCAGCCCATATCGGGGAACCAGCGGATCACCCCTCCACTTT. As protein: CASSPYRGTSGSPLHF.

This chain connects TRBV3-1 to TRBJ2-3; 9 bases fit TRBD1. In germline, CDR1 is LGHDT, CDR2 YNNKEL (reference sequence). CDR3 length: 15 residues. The J segment lost 5 bases and the V segment lost 4 bases, leaving 7 bases of the junction unmatched. CDR3 nucleotides: TGTGCCAGCAGCCTTGGACAGGGGAGTATAGATACGCAGTATTTT. It encodes CASSLGQGSIDTQYF.